This T cell receptor (beta chain) emerged from a study of T-cell reconstitution after alpha-beta-depleted transplantation in children (dated by TCRdb to the mid-2010s). Concerning the study at large: T-cell immune reconstitution after TCRalphabeta/CD19-depleted allogeneic hematopoietic cell transplantation in children was quantitatively tracked in the study by means of TCR repertoire profiling. Results the study describes overall, beyond this receptor: Hyperexpanded clone frequencies declined over subsequent months; after one year, T-cell counts and TCRbeta diversity were mostly attributed to newly produced T cells. The apparently early recovery of alphabetaT-cell counts about two months after transplant reportedly depended on only several hundred rapidly expanded clones that came from non-depleted graft cells. In some patients, high TCRbeta diversity at day 60 was attributed to recipient T cells and intrathymic progenitors that had survived conditioning.

The library was prepared using PCR. TCRdb lists the instrument as Illumina HiSeq 2500. TCR library preparation used molecular barcoding, with unique molecular identifiers applied to normalize quantification of the TCRbeta repertoire. TCRdb took the public reads, trimmed them with fastp at Q25, ran MiXCR for clone calling and kept in-frame beta chains. CDR3 protein sequences are deduplicated, and each keeps its most common genes and DNA. Recorded for this sample are hundreds of thousands of distinct CDR3 sequences; roughly 13% of them occurred a single time. In total, the top ten clones hold around 0.79% of the sample. The treatment or condition label on this specimen signifies: allogeneic hematopoietic cell transplantation with graft depleted of TCRalphabeta T cells and CD19 B cells. The children who served as transplant recipients had been given grafts of TCRalphabeta/CD19-depleted allogeneic hematopoietic cells.

This clonotype was found many times. The target of this receptor is not known. Base qualities are not at hand, and no much larger clone is one base apart. Sequenced here: PBMCs, sampled before TCRalphabeta/CD19-depleted stem cell transplant. The clonotype was recovered from a girl aged 2 to 9 with congenital amegakaryocytic thrombocytopenia, due to receive a stem cell transplant.

In nucleotide form, the sequence is TGCAGCGTTGTATCGGGTCAGTCCTACGAGCAGTACTTC. It codes for CSVVSGQSYEQYF. Recombination joined TRBV29-1 with TRBJ2-7; a confident D gene designation cannot be given. From a lookup of the germline V gene, CDR1 and CDR2 are SQVTM and ANQGSEA. The V end loses 4 bases and the J end loses 1 base, and a stretch of 11 bases separates them. The CDR3 runs 13 residues from the cysteine to the phenylalanine. Only the CDR3 portion is preserved as DNA: 39 bases, with reading frame beginning at the first base.